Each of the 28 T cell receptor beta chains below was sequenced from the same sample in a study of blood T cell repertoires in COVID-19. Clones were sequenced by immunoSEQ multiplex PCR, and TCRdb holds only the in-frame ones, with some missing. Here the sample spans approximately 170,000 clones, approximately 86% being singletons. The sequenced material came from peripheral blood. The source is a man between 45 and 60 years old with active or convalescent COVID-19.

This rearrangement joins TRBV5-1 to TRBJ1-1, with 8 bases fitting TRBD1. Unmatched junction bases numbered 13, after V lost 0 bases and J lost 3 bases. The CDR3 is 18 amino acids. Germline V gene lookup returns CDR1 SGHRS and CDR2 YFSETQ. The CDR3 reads CASSLGGQVLEKYTEAFF. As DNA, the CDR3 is TGCGCCAGCAGCTTGGGGGGACAGGTTTTGGAAAAATACACTGAAGCTTTCTTT.

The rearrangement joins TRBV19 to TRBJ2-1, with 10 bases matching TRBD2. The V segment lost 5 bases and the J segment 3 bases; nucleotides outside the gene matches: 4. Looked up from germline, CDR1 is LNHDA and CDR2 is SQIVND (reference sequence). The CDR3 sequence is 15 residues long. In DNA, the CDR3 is TGTGCCAGTAGTTTACTAGCGGGATTCTACAATGAGCAGTTCTTC. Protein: CASSLLAGFYNEQFF.

CDR3: CASSPEGLSNEKLFF. The CDR3 DNA reads as TGTGCCAGCAGCCCGGAGGGACTATCTAATGAAAAACTGTTTTTT. The chain carries TRBV7-9 and TRBJ1-4; D is perhaps TRBD1 (5 bases). Germline V CDR1 and CDR2: SEHNR, FQNEAQ (reference sequence). This CDR3 is built from 15 residues. V was shortened by 5 bases and J by 3 bases, with 13 bases between the two germline ends.

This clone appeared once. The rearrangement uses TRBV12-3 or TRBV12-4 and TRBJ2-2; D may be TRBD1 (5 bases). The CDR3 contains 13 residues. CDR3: CAMTVANTGELFF. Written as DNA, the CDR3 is TGTGCTATGACAGTGGCGAACACCGGGGAGCTGTTTTTT.

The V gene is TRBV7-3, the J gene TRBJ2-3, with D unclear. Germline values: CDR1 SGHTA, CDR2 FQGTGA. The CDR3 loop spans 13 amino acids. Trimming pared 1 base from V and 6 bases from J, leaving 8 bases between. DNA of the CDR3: TGTGCCAGCAGCTTAATGGCCGGGGATACGCAGTATTTT. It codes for CASSLMAGDTQYF.

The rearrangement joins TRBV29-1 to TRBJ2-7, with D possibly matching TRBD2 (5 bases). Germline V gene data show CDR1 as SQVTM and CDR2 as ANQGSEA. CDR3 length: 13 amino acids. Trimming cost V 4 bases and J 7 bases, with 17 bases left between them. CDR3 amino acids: CSVAPQSRGEQYF. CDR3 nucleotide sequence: TGCAGCGTTGCCCCCCAGAGCCGGGGAGAGCAGTACTTC.

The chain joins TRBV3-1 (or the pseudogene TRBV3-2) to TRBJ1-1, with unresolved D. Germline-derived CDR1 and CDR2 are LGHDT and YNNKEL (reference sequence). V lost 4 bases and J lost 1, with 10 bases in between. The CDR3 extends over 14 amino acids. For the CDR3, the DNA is TGTGCCAGCAGCCCCCTAGAGGGGAACACTGAAGCTTTCTTT. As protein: CASSPLEGNTEAFF.

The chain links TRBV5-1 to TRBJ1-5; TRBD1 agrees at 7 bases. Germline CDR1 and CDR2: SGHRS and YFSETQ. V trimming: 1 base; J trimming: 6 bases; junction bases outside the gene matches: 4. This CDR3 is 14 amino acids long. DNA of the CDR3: TGCGCCAGCAGCTTGTGGGACAGAAGTCAGCCCCAGCATTTT. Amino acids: CASSLWDRSQPQHF.

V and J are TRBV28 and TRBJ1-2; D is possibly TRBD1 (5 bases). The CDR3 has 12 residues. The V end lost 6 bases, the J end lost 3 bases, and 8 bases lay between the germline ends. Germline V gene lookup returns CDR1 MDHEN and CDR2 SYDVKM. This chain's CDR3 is CASRLQDYGYTF. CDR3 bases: TGTGCCAGCAGATTACAGGACTATGGCTACACCTTC.

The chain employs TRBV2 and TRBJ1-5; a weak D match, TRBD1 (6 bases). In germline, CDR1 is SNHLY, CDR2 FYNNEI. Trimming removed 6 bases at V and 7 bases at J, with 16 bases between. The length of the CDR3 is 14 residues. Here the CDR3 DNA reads TGTGCCAGCAGCCGAGGGGGGGACACCCAGCCCCAGCATTTT. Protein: CASSRGGDTQPQHF.

Here the CDR3 reads CASSLPVGQGTGELFF. Here the CDR3 DNA reads TGTGCCAGCAGTTTACCGGTGGGACAGGGTACCGGGGAGCTGTTTTTT. This chain uses TRBV27 with TRBJ2-2, with 9 bases that match TRBD1. The germline V gene has CDR1 MNHEY and CDR2 SMNVEV (reference sequence). The CDR3 runs to 16 residues. Losses at the gene ends were 2 bases for V and 5 bases for J; bases not matched to a gene: 6.

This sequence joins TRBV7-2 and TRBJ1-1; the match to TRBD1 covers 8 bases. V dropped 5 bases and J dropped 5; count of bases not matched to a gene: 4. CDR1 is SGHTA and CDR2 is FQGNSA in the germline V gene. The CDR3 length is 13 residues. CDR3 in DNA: TGTGCCAGCAGCGACAGGGGAGGTACTGAAGCTTTCTTT. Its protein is CASSDRGGTEAFF.

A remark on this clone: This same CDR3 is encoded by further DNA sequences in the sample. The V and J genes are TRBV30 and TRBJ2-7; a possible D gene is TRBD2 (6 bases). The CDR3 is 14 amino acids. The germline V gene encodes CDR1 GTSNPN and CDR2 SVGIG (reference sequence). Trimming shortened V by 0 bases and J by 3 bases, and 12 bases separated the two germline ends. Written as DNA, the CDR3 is TGTGCCTGGAGTGTAGGTGGGACTGGCTACGAGCAGTACTTC. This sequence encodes CAWSVGGTGYEQYF.

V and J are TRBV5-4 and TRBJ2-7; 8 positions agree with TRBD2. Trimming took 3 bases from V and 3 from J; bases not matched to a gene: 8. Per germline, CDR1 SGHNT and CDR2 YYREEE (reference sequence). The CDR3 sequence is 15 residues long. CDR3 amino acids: CASSSGGHANYEQYF. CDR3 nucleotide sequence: TGTGCCAGCAGCTCGGGGGGGCACGCGAACTACGAGCAGTACTTC.

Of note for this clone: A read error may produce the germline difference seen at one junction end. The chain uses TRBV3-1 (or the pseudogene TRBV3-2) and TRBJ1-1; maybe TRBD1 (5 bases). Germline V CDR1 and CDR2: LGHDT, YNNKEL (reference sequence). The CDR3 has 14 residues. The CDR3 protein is CASRQGRGNTEAFF. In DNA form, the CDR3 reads TGTGCCAGCAGGCAAGGGAGGGGGAACACTGAAGCTTTCTTT.

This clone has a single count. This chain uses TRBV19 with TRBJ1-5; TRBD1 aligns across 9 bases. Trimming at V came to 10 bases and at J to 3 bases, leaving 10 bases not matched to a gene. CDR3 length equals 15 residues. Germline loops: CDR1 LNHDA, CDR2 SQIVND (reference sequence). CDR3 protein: CATRADRGNNQPQHF. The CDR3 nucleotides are TGTGCCACACGAGCGGACAGGGGTAACAATCAGCCCCAGCATTTT.

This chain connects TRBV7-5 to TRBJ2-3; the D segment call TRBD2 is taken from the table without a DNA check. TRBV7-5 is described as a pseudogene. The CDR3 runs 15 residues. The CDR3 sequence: CVRSLRRGGTDTQYF. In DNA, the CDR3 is TGTGTCAGAAGCTTAAGGCGGGGGGGCACAGATACGCAGTATTTT.

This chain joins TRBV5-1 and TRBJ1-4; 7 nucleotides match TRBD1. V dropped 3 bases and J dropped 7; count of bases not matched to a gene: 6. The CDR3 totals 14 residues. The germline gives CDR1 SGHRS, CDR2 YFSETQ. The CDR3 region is CASSSGDRVEKLFF. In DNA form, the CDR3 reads TGCGCCAGCAGCTCTGGCGACAGGGTTGAAAAACTGTTTTTT.

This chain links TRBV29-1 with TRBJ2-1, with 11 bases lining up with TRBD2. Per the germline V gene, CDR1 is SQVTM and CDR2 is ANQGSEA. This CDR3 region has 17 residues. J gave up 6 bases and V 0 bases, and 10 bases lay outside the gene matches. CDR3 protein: CSVEDLGLAGGGNEQFF. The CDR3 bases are TGCAGCGTTGAAGACCTCGGACTAGCGGGTGGTGGCAATGAGCAGTTCTTC.

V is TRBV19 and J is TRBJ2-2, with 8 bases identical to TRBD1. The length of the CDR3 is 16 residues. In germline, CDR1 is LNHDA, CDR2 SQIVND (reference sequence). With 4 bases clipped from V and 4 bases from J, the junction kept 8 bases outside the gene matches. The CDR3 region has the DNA TGTGCCAGTAGTACCACTCAGGGGGCAGGCACCGGGGAGCTGTTTTTT. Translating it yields CASSTTQGAGTGELFF.

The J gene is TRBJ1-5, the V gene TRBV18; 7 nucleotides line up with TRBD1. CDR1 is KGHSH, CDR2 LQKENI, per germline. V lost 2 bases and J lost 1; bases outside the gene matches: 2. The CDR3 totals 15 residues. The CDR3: CASSPGQVSNQPQHF. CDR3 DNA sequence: TGTGCCAGCTCACCAGGACAGGTGAGCAATCAGCCCCAGCATTTT.

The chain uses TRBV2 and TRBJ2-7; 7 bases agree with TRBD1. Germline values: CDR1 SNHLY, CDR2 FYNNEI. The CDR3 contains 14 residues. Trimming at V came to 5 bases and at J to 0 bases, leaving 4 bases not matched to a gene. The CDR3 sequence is CASSRDRSSYEQYF. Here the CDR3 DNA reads TGTGCCAGCAGTCGGGACAGAAGCTCCTACGAGCAGTACTTC.

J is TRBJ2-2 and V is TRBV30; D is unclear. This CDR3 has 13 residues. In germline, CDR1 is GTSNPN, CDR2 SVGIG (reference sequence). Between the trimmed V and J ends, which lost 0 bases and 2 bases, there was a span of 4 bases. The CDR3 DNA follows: TGTGCCTGGAGTGTTTTAAACACCGGGGAGCTGTTTTTT. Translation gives CAWSVLNTGELFF.

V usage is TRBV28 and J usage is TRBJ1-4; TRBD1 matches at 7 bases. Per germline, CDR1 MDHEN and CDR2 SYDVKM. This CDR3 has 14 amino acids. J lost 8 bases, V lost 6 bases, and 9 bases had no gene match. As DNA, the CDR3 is TGTGCCAGCAGGGAGACAGGGAGAAAGGAAAAACTGTTTTTT. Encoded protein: CASRETGRKEKLFF.

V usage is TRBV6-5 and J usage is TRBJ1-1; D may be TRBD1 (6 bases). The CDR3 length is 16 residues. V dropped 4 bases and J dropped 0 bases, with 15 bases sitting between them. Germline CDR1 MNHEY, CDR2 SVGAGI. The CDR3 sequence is CASSWGTDSLNTEAFF. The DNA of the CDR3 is TGTGCCAGCAGTTGGGGCACGGACAGCTTGAACACTGAAGCTTTCTTT.

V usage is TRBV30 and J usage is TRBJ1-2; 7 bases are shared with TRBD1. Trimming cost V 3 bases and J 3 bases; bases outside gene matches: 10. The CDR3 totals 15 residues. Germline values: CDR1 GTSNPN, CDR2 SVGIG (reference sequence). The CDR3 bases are TGTGCCTGGAGAGGGACAGTGGGATGGGACTATGGCTACACCTTC. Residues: CAWRGTVGWDYGYTF.

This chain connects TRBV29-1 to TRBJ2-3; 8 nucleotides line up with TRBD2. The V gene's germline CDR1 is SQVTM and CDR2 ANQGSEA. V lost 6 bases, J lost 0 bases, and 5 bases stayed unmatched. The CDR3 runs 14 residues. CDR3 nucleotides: TGCAGCGTGGGAGCGGGAGTGAGCACAGATACGCAGTATTTT. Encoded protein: CSVGAGVSTDTQYF.

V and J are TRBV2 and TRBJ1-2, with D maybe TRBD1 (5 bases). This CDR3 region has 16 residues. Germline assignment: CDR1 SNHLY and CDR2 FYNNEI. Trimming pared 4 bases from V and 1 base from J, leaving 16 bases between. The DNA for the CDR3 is TGTGCCAGCAGTGTGGGGTGGCAGGGTAATAACTATGGCTACACCTTC. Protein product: CASSVGWQGNNYGYTF.